The rows below give T cell receptor beta chains drawn from one sample of a study of response to subunit inactivated influenza vaccine. One entry per CDR3 protein, called by TCRdb with MiXCR from the RT-PCR reads. The repertoire holds around 200,000 distinct CDR3 sequences, with over 13% as singletons. Specimen: CD8+ T cells sorted from PBMCs, collected approximately 5 days after vaccination. Source of these receptors: a man between 45 and 60 years old who received an inactivated influenza vaccine. CDR3s include the opening cysteine and the closing phenylalanine or tryptophan. The D gene is left open where the match is weak. Clone size appears in some rows only: once, few, many, or a class for an expanded clone.

J: TRBJ2-1
size: few
D: .
V: TRBV27
DNA: TGTGCCAGCAGCATGGGTGGGGGAAGCTCCTACAATGAGCAGTTCTTC
CDR3: CASSMGGGSSYNEQFF

J: TRBJ2-1
size: .
D: .
V: TRBV11-2
DNA: TGTGCCAGCAGCTTCCTGTCGGTGAGAAATGAGCAGTTCTTC
CDR3: CASSFLSVRNEQFF

J: TRBJ1-5
size: few
D: .
V: TRBV6-1
DNA: TGTGCCAGCAGCCCCCCCCGAAAGAGCCAGCCCCAGCATTTT
CDR3: CASSPPRKSQPQHF

J: TRBJ2-2
size: few
D: .
V: TRBV7-2
DNA: TGTGCCAGCAGCCGCGTGGGCGGGACCGGGGAGCTGTTTTTT
CDR3: CASSRVGGTGELFF

J: TRBJ2-1
size: .
D: .
V: TRBV11-2
DNA: TGTGCCAGCAGCTACGACCAGGAGACCTACAATGAGCAGTTCTTC
CDR3: CASSYDQETYNEQFF

J: TRBJ2-7
size: few
D: TRBD2
V: TRBV20-1
DNA: TGCAGTGCTAGTCCCCTAGCGGGAGTCGACGAGCAGTACTTC
CDR3: CSASPLAGVDEQYF

J: TRBJ2-3
size: few
D: TRBD2
V: TRBV7-9
DNA: TGTGCCAGCAGCTTAGAGGGACTAGGCGGCCTCACAGATACGCAGTATTTT
CDR3: CASSLEGLGGLTDTQYF

J: TRBJ2-2
size: .
D: TRBD1
V: TRBV29-1
DNA: TGCAGCGCCCCGGGACAGGGAACCGGGGAGCTGTTTTTT
CDR3: CSAPGQGTGELFF

J: TRBJ2-5
size: .
D: TRBD2
V: TRBV7-8
DNA: TGTGCCAGCAGCGTACAGCGGGGGCCCAATCAAGAGACCCAGTACTTC
CDR3: CASSVQRGPNQETQYF

J: TRBJ2-5
size: few
D: TRBD2
V: TRBV20-1
DNA: TGCAGTGCCCCAACCGGTTCGGCGGGGGGGTATCAAGAGACCCAGTACTTC
CDR3: CSAPTGSAGGYQETQYF

J: TRBJ2-1
size: few
D: TRBD1
V: TRBV20-1
DNA: TGCAGTGCTTCGACAGGGGAGCCCGGAACACGCTCCCGCGACTACAATGAGCAGTTCTTC
CDR3: CSASTGEPGTRSRDYNEQFF

J: TRBJ2-1
size: few
D: TRBD1
V: TRBV7-9
DNA: TGTGCCAGCAGCTTTTACAGGGGGAATGAGCAGTTCTTC
CDR3: CASSFYRGNEQFF

J: TRBJ2-1
size: .
D: .
V: TRBV10-3
DNA: TGTGCCATCAAAGGGCCTCCAATGGAGCAGTTCTTC
CDR3: CAIKGPPMEQFF

J: TRBJ2-3
size: .
D: .
V: TRBV28
DNA: TGTGCCAGCAGTTCCATCCAACAGGCAGATACGCAGTATTTT
CDR3: CASSSIQQADTQYF

J: TRBJ2-7
size: few
D: .
V: TRBV6-5
DNA: TGTGCCAGCAGTTACTCCAGGGGACGCCACGAGCAGTACTTC
CDR3: CASSYSRGRHEQYF

J: TRBJ1-5
size: few
D: .
V: TRBV7-9
DNA: TGTGCCAGCAGCTCGGAGACAGGAATGAGGAATCAGCCCCAGCATTTT
CDR3: CASSSETGMRNQPQHF

J: TRBJ2-6
size: .
D: .
V: TRBV19
DNA: TGTGCCAGTAGTATCGGGGATTCTGGGGCCAACGTCCTGACTTTC
CDR3: CASSIGDSGANVLTF

J: TRBJ2-3
size: .
D: TRBD2
V: TRBV7-8
DNA: TGTGCCAGCAGCTTATGGGGGGGTTCTGGAGATACGCAGTATTTT
CDR3: CASSLWGGSGDTQYF

J: TRBJ2-1
size: .
D: .
V: TRBV10-3
DNA: TGTGCCATCAGTGAGTCGAGGGCGGTTAGCTCCTACAATGAGCAGTTCTTC
CDR3: CAISESRAVSSYNEQFF

J: TRBJ2-3
size: many
D: .
V: TRBV12-3/TRBV12-4
DNA: TGTGCCAGCACACTCCACGACCAGAAAGATACGCAGTATTTT
CDR3: CASTLHDQKDTQYF

J: TRBJ2-2
size: many
D: TRBD2
V: TRBV12-3/TRBV12-4
DNA: TGTGCCAGCAGTTTACTAGCGGGAACCGGGGAGCTGTTTTTT
CDR3: CASSLLAGTGELFF

J: TRBJ2-2
size: few
D: .
V: TRBV2
DNA: TGTGCCAGCAGAGCCCGGGGATCCGGGGAGCTGTTTTTT
CDR3: CASRARGSGELFF

J: TRBJ2-2
size: .
D: .
V: TRBV28
DNA: TGTGCCAGCACCTACCCAATCGCGGGGGCTGACACCGGGGAGCTGTTTTTT
CDR3: CASTYPIAGADTGELFF

J: TRBJ2-5
size: .
D: .
V: TRBV5-6
DNA: TGTGCCAGCAGCTTTGGAGACACCAAGTTCCAGTACTTC
CDR3: CASSFGDTKFQYF

J: TRBJ2-2
size: .
D: .
V: TRBV10-3
DNA: TGTGCCATCATGAGGGATGGCACCGGGGAGCTGTTTTTT
CDR3: CAIMRDGTGELFF

J: TRBJ2-5
size: .
D: TRBD1
V: TRBV7-9
DNA: TGTGCCAGCCGAAGGGACAGGATGCAAGAGACCCAGTACTTC
CDR3: CASRRDRMQETQYF

J: TRBJ2-3
size: few
D: .
V: TRBV7-9
DNA: TGTGCCACCCTAGTGTGGTCAGACACAGATACGCAGTATTTT
CDR3: CATLVWSDTDTQYF

J: TRBJ2-7
size: few
D: TRBD2
V: TRBV7-2
DNA: TGTGCCAGCAGCCTGGGACTAGCGGGGGTGCCCTACGAGCAGTACTTC
CDR3: CASSLGLAGVPYEQYF

J: TRBJ2-7
size: .
D: .
V: TRBV20-1
DNA: TGCAGTGCTAGAGATCTCTATGAACTGACCTACGAGCAGTACTTC
CDR3: CSARDLYELTYEQYF

J: TRBJ1-5
size: few
D: .
V: TRBV4-3
DNA: TGCGCCAGCAGCCCCGGCTGGGGGGATCAGCCCCAGCATTTT
CDR3: CASSPGWGDQPQHF

J: TRBJ1-1
size: few
D: TRBD1
V: TRBV27
DNA: TGTGCCAGCAGTTTACTCGGACAGGCGAACACTGAAGCTTTCTTT
CDR3: CASSLLGQANTEAFF

J: TRBJ2-7
size: few
D: TRBD1
V: TRBV27
DNA: TGTGCCAGCAGTTTACGCCCTCAGACAGGGGTTACGTACGAGCAGTACTTC
CDR3: CASSLRPQTGVTYEQYF

J: TRBJ2-5
size: few
D: TRBD1
V: TRBV14
DNA: TGTGCCAGCAGCCAACATGATTCTGGGACAGGACGCCAAGAGACCCAGTACTTC
CDR3: CASSQHDSGTGRQETQYF

J: TRBJ2-7
size: many
D: TRBD2
V: TRBV11-2
DNA: TGTGCCAGCAGCTCGGGACTAGCGGGGATCTACGAGCAGTACTTC
CDR3: CASSSGLAGIYEQYF

J: TRBJ1-4
size: few
D: .
V: TRBV10-3
DNA: TGTGCCATCAGCGGGGGGGGCGAGTCTGAAAAACTGTTTTTT
CDR3: CAISGGGESEKLFF

J: TRBJ2-2
size: .
D: .
V: TRBV7-6
DNA: TGTGCCAGCAATGTGGGTCCCAGCGGAGGGGAGCTGTTTTTT
CDR3: CASNVGPSGGELFF

J: TRBJ2-1
size: .
D: .
V: TRBV28
DNA: TGTGCCAGCAGTGTAGGTGGAATCTACAATGAGCAGTTCTTC
CDR3: CASSVGGIYNEQFF

J: TRBJ2-5
size: many
D: .
V: TRBV12-3/TRBV12-4
DNA: TGTGCCAGCAGTTGGACAGCTCAAGAGACCCAGTACTTC
CDR3: CASSWTAQETQYF